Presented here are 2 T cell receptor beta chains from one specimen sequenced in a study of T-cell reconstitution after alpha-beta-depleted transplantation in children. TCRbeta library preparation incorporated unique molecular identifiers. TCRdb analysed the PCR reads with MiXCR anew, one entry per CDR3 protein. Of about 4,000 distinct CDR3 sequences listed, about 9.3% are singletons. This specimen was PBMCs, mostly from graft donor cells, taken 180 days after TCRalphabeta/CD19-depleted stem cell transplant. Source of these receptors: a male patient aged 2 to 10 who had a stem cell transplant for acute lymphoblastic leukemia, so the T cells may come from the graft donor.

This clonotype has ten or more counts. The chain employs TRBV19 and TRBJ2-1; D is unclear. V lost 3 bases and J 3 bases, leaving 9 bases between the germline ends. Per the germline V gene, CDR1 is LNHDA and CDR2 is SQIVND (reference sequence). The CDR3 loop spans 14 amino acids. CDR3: CASSITKDYNEQFF. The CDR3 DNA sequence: TGTGCCAGTAGTATTACCAAGGACTACAATGAGCAGTTCTTC.

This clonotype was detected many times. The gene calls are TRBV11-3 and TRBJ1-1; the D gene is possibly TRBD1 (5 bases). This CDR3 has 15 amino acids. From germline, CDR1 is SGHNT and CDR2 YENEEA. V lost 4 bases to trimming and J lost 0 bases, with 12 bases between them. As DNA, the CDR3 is TGTGCCAGCAGCTGGGACCCGGGGCTGAACACTGAAGCTTTCTTT. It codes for CASSWDPGLNTEAFF.